These 8 T cell receptor beta chains originate from one sample sequenced in a study of cytotoxic CD8 clonotypes in ibrutinib-treated CLL (dated by TCRdb to the early 2020s). Libraries were built with the immunoSEQ multiplex PCR assay. TCRdb stores this immuneACCESS table with in-frame sequences only. Part of the clones is absent; in the studies checked, under half of the shortfall reflects unresolved V genes, and no reason is known for the rest. This sample is represented by 70,000 to 80,000 clones; over 80% of them were singletons. The ten largest clones take up around 36% of the sample. This specimen's time point label, per the study, means: 20 to 25 months on ibrutinib. The sample in question was PBMCs, obtained after 24 months of ibrutinib treatment. Source of these receptors: a human donor with chronic lymphocytic leukemia.

The count of this clone is one. The chain has TRBV9 and TRBJ2-7; tentative D call: TRBD1 (5 bases). The CDR3 runs 14 residues. Germline CDR1 and CDR2: SGDLS and YYNGEE. V gave up 1 base and J gave up 2 bases, with 10 bases separating them. CDR3: CASSVQGTAYEQYF. For the CDR3, the DNA is TGTGCCAGCAGCGTACAGGGAACCGCCTACGAGCAGTACTTC.

This clone was picked up one time. The chain recombines TRBV6-5 with TRBJ2-5, with D perhaps given as TRBD1 or TRBD2 (6 bases each). The length of the CDR3 is 13 residues. Germline CDR1 and CDR2: MNHEY and SVGAGI. V dropped 5 bases and J dropped 4 bases, with 11 bases sitting between them. CDR3 protein: CASSPEGGETQYF. Written as DNA, the CDR3 is TGTGCCAGCAGTCCCGAGGGGGGAGAGACCCAGTACTTC.

This chain joins TRBV9 and TRBJ2-2; 13 bases are shared with TRBD2. CDR1 SGDLS and CDR2 YYNGEE come from the germline V gene. There are 19 residues in the CDR3. The V gene end was trimmed by 2 bases and the J gene end by 0 bases; junction bases not matched to a gene: 7. The CDR3 is CASSVVPLAGGANTGELFF. DNA for the CDR3: TGTGCCAGCAGCGTGGTCCCACTAGCGGGAGGGGCGAACACCGGGGAGCTGTTTTTT.

In this sample, this clone turned up once. This chain links TRBV5-1 with TRBJ1-2, with D possibly matching TRBD1 (5 bases). CDR1 is SGHRS, CDR2 YFSETQ, per germline. V gave up 2 bases and J gave up 6 bases, with 20 bases separating them. This CDR3 has 16 amino acids. The CDR3 loop reads CASSFGGASMVNGYTF. The CDR3 nucleotides read TGCGCCAGCAGCTTCGGCGGGGCGTCAATGGTCAATGGCTACACCTTC. Complete variable domain (other parts from reference TRBV5-1 and TRBJ1-2): KAGVTQTPRYLIKTRGQQVTLSCSPISGHRSVSWYQQTPGQGLQFLFEYFSETQRNKGNFPGRFSGRQFSNSRSEMNVSTLELGDSALYLCASSFGGASMVNGYTFGSGTRLTVV.

This rearrangement joins TRBV11-2 to TRBJ1-1; a possible D gene is TRBD1 (5 bases). V was shortened by 1 base and J by 5 bases, with 14 bases between the two germline ends. The CDR3 is 15 residues long. Germline V gene sequence: CDR1 SGHAT, CDR2 FQNNGV. The CDR3 DNA reads TGTGCCAGCAGCTTAGCCTCAGGGATGGGTACTGAAGCTTTCTTT. Translation gives CASSLASGMGTEAFF.

CDR3 residues: CASSILNLSNQPQHF. As DNA, the CDR3 is TGTGCCAGTAGTATACTGAATCTTAGCAATCAGCCCCAGCATTTT. The chain has TRBV19 and TRBJ1-5, with D hard to call. V was clipped by 2 bases and J by 0 bases, with 8 bases between them. CDR1 LNHDA and CDR2 SQIVND come from the germline V gene (reference sequence). The CDR3 loop spans 15 amino acids.

The rearrangement uses TRBV30 and TRBJ1-2, with D possibly being TRBD1 (5 bases). Germline V gives CDR1 GTSNPN, CDR2 SVGIG (reference sequence). Trimming took off 3 bases at V and 4 bases at J, with 18 bases between the two ends. The CDR3 has 15 amino acids. CDR3 coding DNA: TGTGCCTGGAGCCGGGACCCAGCCGGTAGCTATGGCTACACCTTC. It encodes CAWSRDPAGSYGYTF.

This clone was observed a handful of times. The chain uses TRBV15 and TRBJ2-7; D is undetermined. CDR3 length: 15 amino acids. V was shortened by 5 bases and J by 0 bases, with 14 bases between the two germline ends. Germline assignment: CDR1 LNHNV and CDR2 YYDKDF (reference sequence). CDR3 DNA sequence: TGTGCCACCAGCCCAGACGTAGGTGACTCCTACGAGCAGTACTTC. Protein sequence: CATSPDVGDSYEQYF.